This T cell receptor beta chain was recovered during a study of blood T cell repertoires in COVID-19. Overall study context: Samples representing acute and convalescent COVID-19 were sourced from the United States, Italy and Spain. The analysed material was cDNA or gDNA that came from T cells, B-cell-depleted T cells, or PBMCs.

Per the study methods: Researchers report that nucleated cell counts were estimated from reference gene primer amplification. Clones were read by immunoSEQ multiplex PCR, and TCRdb kept only the in-frame ones, dropping some. Clone size and the V and J calls come from that table; the DNA yielded D and trimming. This sample yields roughly 150,000 clones, of which 75% to 90% are seen a single time; around 16% belongs to the top ten. The CDR3 has 15 residues. V was clipped by 8 bases and J by 2 bases, with 17 bases between them. Per the germline V gene, CDR1 is MNHEY and CDR2 is SMNVEV (reference sequence).

V usage is TRBV27 and J usage is TRBJ2-3; a possible D gene is TRBD2 (6 bases). The clonotype originates from a woman between 35 and 50 years old with acute or convalescent COVID-19. Sequencing was done on a sample of peripheral blood. Here the CDR3 DNA reads TGTGCCAGCTGCCCCAGATGGGACTCCACAGATACGCAGTATTTT. Residues: CASCPRWDSTDTQYF.